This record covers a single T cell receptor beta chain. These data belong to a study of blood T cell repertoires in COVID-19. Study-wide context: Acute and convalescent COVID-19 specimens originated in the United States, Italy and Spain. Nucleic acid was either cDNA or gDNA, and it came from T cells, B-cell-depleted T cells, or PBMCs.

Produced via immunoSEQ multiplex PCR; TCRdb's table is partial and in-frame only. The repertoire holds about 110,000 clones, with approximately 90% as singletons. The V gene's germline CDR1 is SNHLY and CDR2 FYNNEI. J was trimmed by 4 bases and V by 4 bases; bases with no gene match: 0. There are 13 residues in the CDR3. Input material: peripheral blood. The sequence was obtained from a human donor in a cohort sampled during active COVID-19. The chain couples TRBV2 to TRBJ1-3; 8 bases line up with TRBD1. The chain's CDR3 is CASSGTGGNTIYF. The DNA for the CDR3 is TGTGCCAGCAGTGGGACAGGGGGAAACACCATATATTTT.